This T cell receptor (beta chain) was recorded in a study of T cells after yellow fever vaccination. TCRdb re-called the 5' RACE reads through MiXCR, storing one row per CDR3 protein. The profile covers about 320,000 distinct CDR3 sequences, with approximately 4% appearing a single time and roughly a fifth taken by the ten largest. This clonotype was counted ten times or more. Source: PBMCs, taken 15 days after the yellow fever booster vaccination. The TCR originated in a man between 18 and 35 years old who received the YFV17D yellow fever vaccine.

CDR3 nucleotide sequence: TGTGCCAGCAGTTTAGGGACGGGCCTCGATCAGCCCCAGCATTTT. Translating it yields CASSLGTGLDQPQHF. This chain connects TRBV27 to TRBJ1-5; TRBD1 might be the D (5 bases). CDR1 and CDR2 from the germline V gene are MNHEY and SMNVEV (reference sequence). Trimming removed 2 bases at V and 5 bases at J, with 13 bases between. This CDR3 has 15 amino acids.